This T cell receptor beta chain was retrieved from a study of neurological immune-mediated disorders. TCRdb processed the 5' RACE reads anew with MiXCR; each CDR3 protein has one entry. The table includes 35,000 to 50,000 distinct CDR3 sequences, 13% to 15% detected once. Germline V gene sequence: CDR1 KGHSH, CDR2 LQKENI. Trimming cost V 2 bases and J 8 bases, with 9 bases left between them. The CDR3 is 12 residues long. This clonotype was observed at least ten times. The chain joins TRBV18 to TRBJ1-2; D ambiguous. This receptor was obtained from a woman in her sixties with HTLV-1-associated myelopathy (HAM/TSP). Sequenced sample: CD4+ T cells from blood. The CDR3 region has the DNA TGTGCCAGCTCACCAGATAGTTACGGCTACACCTTC. Amino acid sequence: CASSPDSYGYTF.